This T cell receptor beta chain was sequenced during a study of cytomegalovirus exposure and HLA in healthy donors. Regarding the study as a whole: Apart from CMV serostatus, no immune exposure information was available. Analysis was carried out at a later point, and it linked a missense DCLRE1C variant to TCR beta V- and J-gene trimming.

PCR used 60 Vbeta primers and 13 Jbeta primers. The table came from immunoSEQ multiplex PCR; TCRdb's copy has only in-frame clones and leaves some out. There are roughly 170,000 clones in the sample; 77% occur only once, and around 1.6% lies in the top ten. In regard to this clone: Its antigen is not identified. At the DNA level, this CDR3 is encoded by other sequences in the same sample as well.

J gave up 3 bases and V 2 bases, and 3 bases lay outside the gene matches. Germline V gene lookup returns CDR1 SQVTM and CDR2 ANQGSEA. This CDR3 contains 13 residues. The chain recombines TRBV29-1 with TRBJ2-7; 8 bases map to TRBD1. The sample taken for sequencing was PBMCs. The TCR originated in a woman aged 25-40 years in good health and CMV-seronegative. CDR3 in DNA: TGCAGCGTTGAAAGAGACAGGGGCTACGAGCAGTACTTC. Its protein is CSVERDRGYEQYF.